Each of the 29 T cell receptor beta chains below was sequenced from the same sample in a study of siplizumab effects on memory and regulatory T cells. Assay: immunoSEQ multiplex PCR; the TCRdb copy retains only in-frame clones and omits some. The table has approximately 100,000 clones, roughly 95% seen once. Sequenced sample: non-Treg CD4+ T cells sorted from blood. These receptors came from a human donor in good health.

The table lists this clone with a count of one. The rearrangement joins TRBV6-1 to TRBJ2-7; D not certain. Germline CDR1 and CDR2: MNHNS and SASEGT. V shed 7 bases and J shed 3 bases, with 7 bases lying between them. The CDR3 extends over 11 amino acids. Here the CDR3 DNA reads TGTGCCAGCAACGCGGTCTACGAGCAGTACTTC. Its translation: CASNAVYEQYF.

This clone was seen once. The V gene is TRBV7-9, the J gene TRBJ2-5; D may be TRBD1 or TRBD2 (6 bases each). V dropped 5 bases and J dropped 4 bases, with 17 bases sitting between them. Germline V gene data show CDR1 as SEHNR and CDR2 as FQNEAQ (reference sequence). The length of the CDR3 is 15 residues. CDR3 sequence (DNA): TGTGCCAGCAGCGCCGGGGGCCGCCTCGGAGAGACCCAGTACTTC. Translating gives CASSAGGRLGETQYF.

V and J are TRBV4-2 and TRBJ2-1; 9 bases fit TRBD2. The CDR3 runs 16 residues. From germline, CDR1 is LGHNA and CDR2 YNFKEQ. The V segment lost 4 bases and the J segment 7 bases; nucleotides outside the gene matches: 11. The CDR3 region has the DNA TGTGCCAGCAGCCCGGAGGCTAGCGGGGCCGGTAATGAGCAGTTCTTC. Its translation is CASSPEASGAGNEQFF.

The CDR3 protein is CASSYGRGRSQPQHF. The CDR3 DNA follows: TGTGCCAGCAGTTACGGCCGGGGGAGGAGTCAGCCCCAGCATTTT. The chain combines TRBV6-5 with TRBJ1-5, with D perhaps TRBD1 (5 bases). This CDR3 region has 15 residues. Trimming removed 2 bases at V and 6 bases at J, with 14 bases between. Per the germline V gene, CDR1 is MNHEY and CDR2 is SVGAGI.

The chain has TRBV6-1 and TRBJ1-6; 12 bases agree with TRBD1. This CDR3 is built from 15 residues. V was pared by 6 bases and J by 11 bases, with 8 bases of the junction left unmatched. CDR1 MNHNS and CDR2 SASEGT come from the germline V gene. CDR3 protein: CASRGQGARETPLHF. The CDR3 DNA follows: TGTGCCAGCAGGGGACAGGGGGCGCGTGAGACACCCCTCCACTTT.

The CDR3 DNA follows: TGTGCCAGCAGCCAACCTGGGACAGGGAGGGGAAACGAGCAGTACTTC. It encodes CASSQPGTGRGNEQYF. The chain recombines TRBV14 with TRBJ2-7; 9 bases align to TRBD1. The CDR3 sequence is 16 residues long. The J segment lost 5 bases and the V segment lost 2 bases, leaving 10 bases of the junction unmatched. Germline assignment: CDR1 SGHDN and CDR2 FVKESK.

The chain recombines TRBV5-4 with TRBJ2-3; 7 positions agree with TRBD1. Germline-derived CDR1 and CDR2 are SGHNT and YYREEE (reference sequence). V lost 8 bases, J lost 3 bases, and 3 bases stayed unmatched. This CDR3 region has 12 residues. CDR3 sequence: CASAQGTDTQYF. The CDR3 region has the DNA TGTGCCAGTGCACAGGGGACAGATACGCAGTATTTT.

The chain couples TRBV6-6 to TRBJ1-2, with D possibly being TRBD1 (5 bases). The V end lost 8 bases, the J end lost 4 bases, and 23 bases lay between the germline ends. Per the germline V gene, CDR1 is MNHNY and CDR2 is SVGAGI (reference sequence). The CDR3 sequence is 16 residues long. CDR3 loop: CASLYDGTTFSYGYTF. For the CDR3, the DNA is TGTGCCAGCCTTTACGACGGGACTACATTTTCCTATGGCTACACCTTC.

The chain combines TRBV5-6 with TRBJ1-4; D remains unclear. Germline V lookup: CDR1 SGHDT, CDR2 YYEEEE. The CDR3 has 14 residues. The V gene lost 0 bases and the J gene lost 7 bases, with 10 bases spanning the gap. DNA for the CDR3: TGTGCCAGCAGCTTGGGAGGAAGATTTGAAAAACTGTTTTTT. Protein product: CASSLGGRFEKLFF.

The chain recombines TRBV2 with TRBJ2-1, with 13 nucleotides matching TRBD2. Trimming cost V 7 bases and J 9 bases; bases outside gene matches: 9. The CDR3 sequence is 15 residues long. Germline lookup yields CDR1 SNHLY and CDR2 FYNNEI. In DNA, the CDR3 is TGTGCCAGCAACCCACTAGCGGGGGGGCTGGGTGAGCAGTTCTTC. This codes for CASNPLAGGLGEQFF.

This chain's CDR3 is CASSPGAIIAVDEQYF. The DNA for the CDR3 is TGCGCCAGCAGCCCGGGGGCAATAATAGCGGTAGACGAGCAGTACTTC. The chain has TRBV5-1 and TRBJ2-7; TRBD1 or TRBD2 may be the D gene (6 bases each). CDR3 length equals 16 residues. Germline values: CDR1 SGHRS, CDR2 YFSETQ. V lost 4 bases and J 5 bases, leaving 22 bases between the germline ends.

The chain recombines TRBV9 with TRBJ2-5; TRBD1 matches at 7 bases. With V trimmed by 1 base and J by 1 base, 7 bases remained unmatched. CDR3 length: 16 amino acids. Looked up from germline, CDR1 is SGDLS and CDR2 is YYNGEE. CDR3 residues: CASSVRPGQAQETQYF. Here the CDR3 DNA reads TGTGCCAGCAGCGTACGACCCGGACAGGCCCAAGAGACCCAGTACTTC.

This clone was seen only a few times. The CDR3 reads CATGTANTGELFF. CDR3 DNA sequence: TGTGCAACCGGGACAGCGAACACCGGGGAGCTGTTTTTT. V and J are TRBV6-6 and TRBJ2-2; TRBD1 aligns across 7 bases. CDR3 length: 13 amino acids. Germline CDR1 MNHNY, CDR2 SVGAGI (reference sequence).

This chain uses TRBV6-6 with TRBJ2-7; TRBD1 agrees at 11 bases. Germline V gene lookup returns CDR1 MNHNY and CDR2 SVGAGI (reference sequence). Trimming took 2 bases from V and 3 from J; bases not matched to a gene: 3. The CDR3 is 15 residues long. The DNA of the CDR3 is TGTGCCAGCAGTTACGCGGGACAGGGGGTCTACGAGCAGTACTTC. Encoded protein: CASSYAGQGVYEQYF.

Only a few counts were recorded for this clone. The sample contains more than one DNA sequence encoding this CDR3. The chain combines TRBV2 with TRBJ1-1, with a tentative D call TRBD1 (5 bases). Trimming cost V 6 bases and J 5 bases, with 13 bases left between them. The CDR3 covers 13 residues. CDR1 SNHLY and CDR2 FYNNEI come from the germline V gene. The CDR3 loop reads CASRGGGRTEAFF. The CDR3 nucleotides read TGTGCCAGCAGGGGGGGAGGTAGGACTGAAGCTTTCTTT.

V and J are TRBV18 and TRBJ1-2; possibly TRBD1 for D (6 bases). This CDR3 is 14 amino acids long. The V end was cut by 4 bases, the J end by 4 bases, with 13 bases between. Germline V lookup: CDR1 KGHSH, CDR2 LQKENI. CDR3 sequence: CASSLRTDLYGYTF. Here the CDR3 DNA reads TGTGCCAGCTCACTCCGGACAGATCTCTATGGCTACACCTTC.

This rearrangement joins TRBV7-2 to TRBJ2-1; 7 nucleotides line up with TRBD2. CDR3 length: 15 residues. CDR1 SGHTA and CDR2 FQGNSA come from the germline V gene. Trimming at V came to 3 bases and at J to 0 bases, leaving 2 bases not matched to a gene. CDR3 protein: CASSFGGSSYNEQFF. The DNA for the CDR3 is TGTGCCAGCAGCTTCGGCGGGAGCTCCTACAATGAGCAGTTCTTC.

The CDR3 coding sequence is TGCGCCAGCAGGGGACGACAGGGGGTCTATGGCTACACCTTC. Its protein is CASRGRQGVYGYTF. J is TRBJ1-2 and V is TRBV23-1, with TRBD1 matching 9 bases. TRBV23-1 is flagged as an ORF with uncertain function. Trimming at V came to 6 bases and at J to 4 bases, leaving 6 bases not matched to a gene. The CDR3 runs to 14 residues.

The V call is TRBV4-1, the J call TRBJ2-5; tentatively, D is TRBD1 (5 bases). Germline lookup yields CDR1 MGHRA and CDR2 YSYEKL. This CDR3 has 15 amino acids. V lost 1 base to trimming and J lost 0 bases, with 9 bases between them. The CDR3 reads CASSQVGAYQETQYF. The DNA of the CDR3 is TGCGCCAGCAGCCAAGTTGGGGCCTACCAAGAGACCCAGTACTTC.

This chain joins TRBV5-1 and TRBJ2-3; D may be TRBD2 (5 bases). The germline V and J ends were trimmed by 3 bases and 2 bases, with 10 bases remaining between them. CDR3 length equals 14 residues. Germline V gene sequence: CDR1 SGHRS, CDR2 YFSETQ. CDR3 sequence: CASSSSRDTDTQYF. DNA of the CDR3: TGCGCCAGCAGCTCATCCCGGGACACAGATACGCAGTATTTT.

V and J are TRBV10-3 and TRBJ2-5; D is possibly TRBD1 (6 bases). Near its end, the DNA agrees better with TRBJ2-7, so the J call may be wrong. The CDR3 has 16 amino acids. Germline CDR1 and CDR2: ENHRY and SYGVKD. The CDR3 DNA reads as TGTGCCATCAGTGAGCCAAGACAGGTTGGGCCCTACGAGCAGTACTTC. This codes for CAISEPRQVGPYEQYF.

The chain is built from TRBV6-6 and TRBJ2-7, with a possible D match to TRBD2 (6 bases). The CDR3 consists of 12 residues. In germline, CDR1 is MNHNY, CDR2 SVGAGI (reference sequence). V shed 8 bases and J shed 2 bases, with 10 bases lying between them. The CDR3 bases are TGTGCCAGCGGAGGGGCTCCCTACGAGCAGTACTTC. As protein: CASGGAPYEQYF.

The CDR3 region is CASSGGQGAQYGYTF. In DNA, the CDR3 is TGTGCCAGCTCGGGAGGACAGGGGGCGCAGTATGGCTACACCTTC. The V call is TRBV18, the J call TRBJ1-2; 11 nucleotides line up with TRBD1. J gave up 5 bases and V 6 bases, and 8 bases lay outside the gene matches. This CDR3 is 15 amino acids long. Germline CDR1 reads KGHSH; CDR2 reads LQKENI.

This clone was detected only a few times. The chain joins TRBV14 to TRBJ1-5; D is perhaps TRBD1 (5 bases). The V end was cut by 4 bases, the J end by 6 bases, with 13 bases between. The CDR3 spans 14 residues. The germline V gene has CDR1 SGHDN and CDR2 FVKESK. The DNA of the CDR3 is TGTGCCAGCAGCCCCGCCGGGACGGCTCAGCCCCAGCATTTT. Translated: CASSPAGTAQPQHF.

This clone has only one observation. The chain uses TRBV18 and TRBJ1-2; D is possibly TRBD1 (5 bases). The CDR3 totals 12 residues. Germline loops: CDR1 KGHSH, CDR2 LQKENI. The V and J ends lost 2 bases and 6 bases respectively, with 7 bases between them. The chain's CDR3 is CASSPRGDGYTF. CDR3 DNA sequence: TGTGCCAGCTCACCAAGGGGCGATGGCTACACCTTC. Full variable domain (rest looked up from reference TRBV18 and TRBJ1-2): NAGVMQNPRHLVRRRGQEARLRCSPMKGHSHVYWYRQLPEEGLKFMVYLQKENIIDESGMPKERFSAEFPKEGPSILRIQQVVRGDSAAYFCASSPRGDGYTFGSGTRLTVV.

The rearrangement joins TRBV18 to TRBJ2-2; 8 nucleotides agree with TRBD1. In germline, CDR1 is KGHSH, CDR2 LQKENI. With V trimmed by 2 bases and J by 1 base, 0 bases remained unmatched. This CDR3 contains 15 residues. The CDR3 nucleotides are TGTGCCAGCTCACCAGGGACAGGGAACACCGGGGAGCTGTTTTTT. Translation gives CASSPGTGNTGELFF.

This chain joins TRBV5-1 and TRBJ1-2; D uncertain. The CDR3 is made up of 15 amino acids. V was cut by 0 bases and J by 8 bases, with 17 bases left in between. The V gene's germline CDR1 is SGHRS and CDR2 YFSETQ. CDR3 region: CASSLDLTAGRGYTF. The DNA of the CDR3 is TGCGCCAGCAGCTTGGATCTAACGGCAGGACGGGGCTACACCTTC.

This clone was picked up one time. The chain couples TRBV6-6 to TRBJ2-7; TRBD1 aligns across 9 bases. Trimming removed 4 bases from V and 2 bases from J; junction bases left unmatched: 6. Germline assignment: CDR1 MNHNY and CDR2 SVGAGI (reference sequence). This CDR3 has 15 amino acids. CDR3 bases: TGTGCCAGCAGTTCCGAGACAGGGGGAACCTACGAGCAGTACTTC. As protein: CASSSETGGTYEQYF.

This clone was observed once. V usage is TRBV5-4 and J usage is TRBJ1-3, with D perhaps TRBD1 (5 bases). The CDR3 runs to 17 residues. The germline V gene has CDR1 SGHNT and CDR2 YYREEE (reference sequence). Deletions cut 4 bases from V and 0 bases from J, with 17 bases between. CDR3 in DNA: TGTGCCAGCAGCCCGGGGCTCGGGGCCGGCTCTGGAAACACCATATATTTT. It translates to CASSPGLGAGSGNTIYF.